These T cell receptor beta chains were read from a single sample in a study of cytomegalovirus exposure and HLA in healthy donors. This table comes from immunoSEQ multiplex PCR, and its TCRdb copy is limited to in-frame clones, with some not included. The table shows about 130,000 clones, with about 85% occurring only once. Sequenced: PBMCs. All receptors come from a boy between 5 and 17 years old in good health and CMV-seronegative. The CDR3 runs from the conserved cysteine through the conserved F or W. The order of the fields is J gene, V gene, clone size, D gene, CDR3 protein, CDR3 DNA. A D gene is named only where the DNA matches it firmly. Clone sizes are given selectively: once, few, many, or a class where the clone is expanded.

j_gene: TRBJ2-5
v_gene: TRBV27
abundance: NA
d_gene: NA
CDR3aa: CASSFQGNQETQYF
CDR3nt: TGTGCCAGCAGTTTCCAGGGAAACCAAGAGACCCAGTACTTC

j_gene: TRBJ2-7
v_gene: TRBV19
abundance: NA
d_gene: NA
CDR3aa: CASSMKDIGIREQYF
CDR3nt: TGTGCCAGTAGTATGAAGGACATAGGCATTCGCGAGCAGTACTTC

j_gene: TRBJ1-6
v_gene: TRBV2
abundance: few
d_gene: TRBD1
CDR3aa: CASRSGTGISPLHF
CDR3nt: TGTGCCAGCAGATCCGGGACAGGGATCTCACCCCTCCACTTT

j_gene: TRBJ2-7
v_gene: TRBV28
abundance: NA
d_gene: TRBD2
CDR3aa: CASSSPSTSGGTYEQYF
CDR3nt: TGTGCCAGCAGTTCCCCTTCGACTAGCGGGGGAACCTACGAGCAGTACTTC

j_gene: TRBJ2-7
v_gene: TRBV4-2
abundance: once
d_gene: TRBD1
CDR3aa: CASSHGQGSSYEQYF
CDR3nt: TGTGCCAGCAGCCACGGACAGGGCAGCTCCTACGAGCAGTACTTC

j_gene: TRBJ1-4
v_gene: TRBV6-1
abundance: few
d_gene: TRBD1
CDR3aa: CASSGWTGPNEKLFF
CDR3nt: TGTGCCAGCAGTGGCTGGACAGGGCCAAATGAAAAACTGTTTTTT

j_gene: TRBJ2-2
v_gene: TRBV15
abundance: NA
d_gene: TRBD1
CDR3aa: CATSRETGSRTGELFF
CDR3nt: TGTGCCACCAGCAGAGAGACAGGGTCGCGGACCGGGGAGCTGTTTTTT

j_gene: TRBJ2-3
v_gene: TRBV19
abundance: few
d_gene: TRBD2
CDR3aa: CASSRSGGAADTQYF
CDR3nt: TGTGCCAGCAGTCGTAGCGGGGGGGCGGCAGATACGCAGTATTTT

j_gene: TRBJ2-1
v_gene: TRBV30
abundance: once
d_gene: NA
CDR3aa: CAWSLSQNEQFF
CDR3nt: TGTGCCTGGAGTTTAAGTCAGAATGAGCAGTTCTTC

j_gene: TRBJ1-1
v_gene: TRBV29-1
abundance: NA
d_gene: NA
CDR3aa: CSVEWFVGGTEAFF
CDR3nt: TGCAGCGTTGAATGGTTTGTAGGGGGCACTGAAGCTTTCTTT

j_gene: TRBJ1-1
v_gene: TRBV10-2
abundance: few
d_gene: NA
CDR3aa: CASRDSLNTEAFF
CDR3nt: TGCGCCAGCAGAGACAGTTTGAACACTGAAGCTTTCTTT

j_gene: TRBJ1-6
v_gene: TRBV7-3
abundance: NA
d_gene: NA
CDR3aa: CASSLSPAGNSPLHF
CDR3nt: TGTGCCAGCAGCTTATCGCCGGCCGGGAATTCACCCCTCCACTTT

j_gene: TRBJ1-6
v_gene: TRBV7-9
abundance: NA
d_gene: NA
CDR3aa: CASSTDTYNSPLHF
CDR3nt: TGTGCCAGCAGCACCGACACTTATAATTCACCCCTCCACTTT

j_gene: TRBJ1-1
v_gene: TRBV5-1
abundance: NA
d_gene: NA
CDR3aa: CASRGLQGAYTEAFF
CDR3nt: TGCGCCAGCAGAGGGTTGCAGGGCGCATACACTGAAGCTTTCTTT

j_gene: TRBJ1-1
v_gene: TRBV5-8
abundance: NA
d_gene: NA
CDR3aa: CASSTVVGEVTEAFF
CDR3nt: TGTGCCAGCAGCACGGTCGTCGGGGAGGTCACTGAAGCTTTCTTT

j_gene: TRBJ2-1
v_gene: TRBV5-1
abundance: NA
d_gene: TRBD2
CDR3aa: CASSWTSGGAYNEQFF
CDR3nt: TGCGCCAGCAGCTGGACTAGCGGGGGCGCCTACAATGAGCAGTTCTTC

j_gene: TRBJ1-3
v_gene: TRBV5-4
abundance: NA
d_gene: TRBD1
CDR3aa: CASRKQGIAGNTIYF
CDR3nt: TGTGCCAGCAGGAAACAGGGGATCGCTGGAAACACCATATATTTT

j_gene: TRBJ1-5
v_gene: TRBV5-1
abundance: NA
d_gene: NA
CDR3aa: CASSEDNYSNQPQHF
CDR3nt: TGCGCCAGCAGCGAAGACAATTATAGCAATCAGCCCCAGCATTTT

j_gene: TRBJ1-2
v_gene: TRBV9
abundance: NA
d_gene: TRBD1
CDR3aa: CASSVQEGAEGYTF
CDR3nt: TGTGCCAGCAGCGTACAGGAGGGGGCGGAAGGCTACACCTTC

j_gene: TRBJ1-1
v_gene: TRBV5-4
abundance: few
d_gene: TRBD1
CDR3aa: CASSRDRDRTEAFF
CDR3nt: TGTGCCAGCAGCCGAGACAGGGACAGGACTGAAGCTTTCTTT

j_gene: TRBJ2-7
v_gene: TRBV7-2
abundance: NA
d_gene: NA
CDR3aa: CASSLGGSGSYEQYF
CDR3nt: TGTGCCAGCAGCTTAGGGGGTAGCGGCTCCTACGAGCAGTACTTC

j_gene: TRBJ2-7
v_gene: TRBV5-6
abundance: few
d_gene: NA
CDR3aa: CASSLVRERSGEQYF
CDR3nt: TGTGCCAGCAGCTTGGTGAGAGAGCGTTCGGGAGAGCAGTACTTC

j_gene: TRBJ2-5
v_gene: TRBV5-1
abundance: NA
d_gene: TRBD2
CDR3aa: CASSGSGTSETQYF
CDR3nt: TGCGCCAGCAGCGGGTCCGGGACTAGCGAGACCCAGTACTTC

j_gene: TRBJ1-4
v_gene: TRBV10-3
abundance: NA
d_gene: NA
CDR3aa: CAISESREDEKLFF
CDR3nt: TGTGCCATCAGTGAATCCAGGGAGGATGAAAAACTGTTTTTT

j_gene: TRBJ1-5
v_gene: TRBV7-9
abundance: once
d_gene: NA
CDR3aa: CASSATDSNQPQHF
CDR3nt: TGTGCCAGCAGCGCGACAGATAGCAATCAGCCCCAGCATTTT

j_gene: TRBJ1-5
v_gene: TRBV19
abundance: NA
d_gene: NA
CDR3aa: CATRDSYSNQPQHF
CDR3nt: TGTGCCACTCGAGACAGTTATAGCAATCAGCCCCAGCATTTT

j_gene: TRBJ1-1
v_gene: TRBV7-9
abundance: NA
d_gene: TRBD1
CDR3aa: CASSPDRGNTEAFF
CDR3nt: TGTGCCAGCAGCCCCGACAGGGGGAACACTGAAGCTTTCTTT

j_gene: TRBJ2-7
v_gene: TRBV10-3
abundance: NA
d_gene: TRBD2
CDR3aa: CAISLSFSGGEVGQYF
CDR3nt: TGTGCCATCAGCCTGAGCTTTAGCGGGGGGGAGGTAGGGCAGTACTTC

j_gene: TRBJ1-1
v_gene: TRBV9
abundance: NA
d_gene: NA
CDR3aa: CASSVDGTLGMNTEAFF
CDR3nt: TGTGCCAGCAGCGTAGACGGAACCTTGGGCATGAACACTGAAGCTTTCTTT

j_gene: TRBJ2-1
v_gene: TRBV6-5
abundance: NA
d_gene: TRBD2
CDR3aa: CASRLLAGVWDEQFF
CDR3nt: TGTGCCAGCAGACTACTAGCGGGAGTATGGGATGAGCAGTTCTTC

j_gene: TRBJ2-3
v_gene: TRBV5-4
abundance: NA
d_gene: TRBD2
CDR3aa: CASSLKLALADTQYF
CDR3nt: TGTGCCAGCAGCCTAAAACTAGCGCTCGCAGATACGCAGTATTTT

j_gene: TRBJ1-5
v_gene: TRBV5-8
abundance: once
d_gene: NA
CDR3aa: CASSFGQISNQPQHF
CDR3nt: TGTGCCAGCAGTTTTGGACAGATTAGCAATCAGCCCCAGCATTTT

j_gene: TRBJ1-1
v_gene: TRBV7-9
abundance: NA
d_gene: TRBD1
CDR3aa: CASSWYRGSNTEAFF
CDR3nt: TGTGCCAGCAGCTGGTACAGGGGCTCGAACACTGAAGCTTTCTTT

j_gene: TRBJ1-2
v_gene: TRBV6-1
abundance: NA
d_gene: NA
CDR3aa: CASSELAGSLAYTF
CDR3nt: TGTGCCAGCAGTGAATTGGCGGGGTCTCTGGCCTACACCTTC

j_gene: TRBJ1-2
v_gene: TRBV4-1
abundance: NA
d_gene: NA
CDR3aa: CATQPITGTTGGYTF
CDR3nt: TGCGCGACGCAGCCAATTACCGGGACAACGGGTGGCTACACCTTC

j_gene: TRBJ2-7
v_gene: TRBV27
abundance: NA
d_gene: TRBD1
CDR3aa: CASSPLGDRNSYEQYF
CDR3nt: TGTGCCAGCAGTCCACTTGGGGACAGAAACTCCTACGAGCAGTACTTC

j_gene: TRBJ1-2
v_gene: TRBV7-8
abundance: NA
d_gene: TRBD1
CDR3aa: CASSPPDRGYGYTF
CDR3nt: TGTGCCAGCAGCCCGCCGGACAGGGGCTATGGCTACACCTTC

j_gene: TRBJ1-3
v_gene: TRBV11-2
abundance: NA
d_gene: NA
CDR3aa: CASSVRDLISGNTIYF
CDR3nt: TGTGCCAGCAGCGTTCGGGACTTGATCTCTGGAAACACCATATATTTT

j_gene: TRBJ2-1
v_gene: TRBV27
abundance: once
d_gene: NA
CDR3aa: CASSPTPLEGVYNEQFF
CDR3nt: TGTGCCAGCAGTCCAACTCCTTTGGAGGGAGTCTACAATGAGCAGTTCTTC

j_gene: TRBJ2-5
v_gene: TRBV29-1
abundance: NA
d_gene: NA
CDR3aa: CSVDLGDTYQETQYF
CDR3nt: TGCAGCGTTGATCTTGGGGACACGTACCAAGAGACCCAGTACTTC

j_gene: TRBJ2-5
v_gene: TRBV29-1
abundance: NA
d_gene: TRBD1
CDR3aa: CSVGQGQRETQYF
CDR3nt: TGCAGCGTTGGACAGGGGCAGCGGGAGACCCAGTACTTC

j_gene: TRBJ1-1
v_gene: TRBV15
abundance: NA
d_gene: NA
CDR3aa: CATSRDRGNTEAFF
CDR3nt: TGTGCCACCAGCAGAGACAGGGGAAACACCGAAGCTTTCTTT

j_gene: TRBJ1-2
v_gene: TRBV18
abundance: NA
d_gene: NA
CDR3aa: CASSPDSDYGYTF
CDR3nt: TGTGCCAGCTCACCCGACAGTGACTATGGCTACACCTTC

j_gene: TRBJ1-1
v_gene: TRBV11-2
abundance: NA
d_gene: NA
CDR3aa: CASSSHRNTEAFF
CDR3nt: TGTGCCAGCAGCTCTCACAGGAACACTGAAGCTTTCTTT

j_gene: TRBJ2-7
v_gene: TRBV15
abundance: NA
d_gene: TRBD2
CDR3aa: CATSTGSGDLTYEQYF
CDR3nt: TGTGCCACCAGCACCGGGAGCGGGGACCTAACGTACGAGCAGTACTTC

j_gene: TRBJ2-2
v_gene: TRBV6-4
abundance: NA
d_gene: TRBD1
CDR3aa: CASSTGTGNGELFF
CDR3nt: TGTGCCAGCAGTACCGGGACAGGAAACGGGGAGCTGTTTTTT

j_gene: TRBJ2-1
v_gene: TRBV18
abundance: NA
d_gene: TRBD1
CDR3aa: CASSPGAGGYNEQFF
CDR3nt: TGTGCCAGCTCACCAGGAGCAGGGGGATACAATGAGCAGTTCTTC

j_gene: TRBJ2-1
v_gene: TRBV29-1
abundance: once
d_gene: TRBD2
CDR3aa: CSVFLGLADSYNEQFF
CDR3nt: TGCAGCGTGTTCCTGGGACTAGCGGACTCCTACAATGAGCAGTTCTTC

j_gene: TRBJ2-2
v_gene: TRBV27
abundance: NA
d_gene: NA
CDR3aa: CASRLENTGELFF
CDR3nt: TGTGCCAGCAGACTAGAGAACACCGGGGAGCTGTTTTTT

j_gene: TRBJ2-1
v_gene: TRBV5-1
abundance: NA
d_gene: NA
CDR3aa: CASSLAFERELDYNEQFF
CDR3nt: TGCGCCAGCAGCTTGGCTTTTGAGAGGGAGCTAGACTACAATGAGCAGTTCTTC